These 13 T cell receptor beta chains came from one sample sequenced in a study of cytomegalovirus exposure and HLA in healthy donors. Primers: 60 Vbeta forward and 13 Jbeta reverse. The data were produced by immunoSEQ multiplex PCR, yet TCRdb's version contains in-frame clones alone and is incomplete. The sample has tens of thousands of clones. Sample: PBMCs. The origin of the receptors is a female donor in good health and CMV-seropositive.

V and J are TRBV28 and TRBJ2-7; possible D gene TRBD1, 6 bases. This CDR3 comprises 15 residues. V was cut by 6 bases and J by 2 bases, with 17 bases left in between. Germline lookup yields CDR1 MDHEN and CDR2 SYDVKM. Here the CDR3 DNA reads TGTGCCAGCAGCACACCCCGGGACACGCCCTACGAGCAGTACTTC. Its protein product is CASSTPRDTPYEQYF.

This chain uses TRBV7-9 with TRBJ2-7; 7 bases line up with TRBD1. The CDR3 consists of 15 residues. Trimming cost V 5 bases and J 0 bases; bases outside gene matches: 7. The germline gives CDR1 SEHNR, CDR2 FQNEAQ (reference sequence). Here the CDR3 reads CASSARQGSSYEQYF. DNA for the CDR3: TGTGCCAGCAGCGCAAGACAGGGAAGCTCCTACGAGCAGTACTTC.

The V gene is TRBV6-6, the J gene TRBJ2-3, with 8 bases aligning to TRBD1. Per germline, CDR1 MNHNY and CDR2 SVGAGI (reference sequence). The V gene end was trimmed by 2 bases and the J gene end by 9 bases; junction bases not matched to a gene: 7. This CDR3 comprises 14 residues. CDR3 coding DNA: TGTGCCAGCAGTTACCCCGGACAGGGTAAAACGCAGTATTTT. Translating gives CASSYPGQGKTQYF.

This chain uses TRBV7-8 with TRBJ2-3; TRBD2 aligns across 10 bases. V lost 1 base and J lost 2; bases outside the gene matches: 9. This CDR3 is built from 18 residues. Germline loops: CDR1 SGHVS, CDR2 FQNEAQ. The CDR3 DNA reads TGTGCCAGCAGCTTAGGTTGCCTCCTAGCGGGGGACACAGATACGCAGTATTTT. The encoded protein is CASSLGCLLAGDTDTQYF.

The rearrangement uses TRBV5-1 and TRBJ2-1; 8 bases fit TRBD2. Germline trimming cut 1 base from V and 5 bases from J; bases unmatched to any gene: 5. Germline CDR1 is SGHRS and CDR2 is YFSETQ. The CDR3 runs 15 residues. The CDR3 is CASSLIAGSDNEQFF. The CDR3 DNA reads TGCGCCAGCAGCTTGATAGCGGGGAGCGACAATGAGCAGTTCTTC. Complete variable domain (other parts from reference TRBV5-1 and TRBJ2-1): KAGVTQTPRYLIKTRGQQVTLSCSPISGHRSVSWYQQTPGQGLQFLFEYFSETQRNKGNFPGRFSGRQFSNSRSEMNVSTLELGDSALYLCASSLIAGSDNEQFFGPGTRLTVL.

The V gene is TRBV7-2, the J gene TRBJ2-7; the D gene is possibly TRBD2 (5 bases). The CDR3 is 14 residues long. The V gene lost 1 base and the J gene lost 3 bases, with 10 bases spanning the gap. Germline V gene lookup returns CDR1 SGHTA and CDR2 FQGNSA. The CDR3 DNA follows: TGTGCCAGCAGCTTAGGGCTTCGGGGCTACGAGCAGTACTTC. Protein sequence: CASSLGLRGYEQYF.

This chain uses TRBV4-1 with TRBJ2-5; D gene ambiguous. Germline loops: CDR1 MGHRA, CDR2 YSYEKL. This CDR3 comprises 12 residues. The V end lost 2 bases, the J end lost 1 base, and 2 bases lay between the germline ends. CDR3 nucleotide sequence: TGCGCCAGCAGCCAACGCCAAGAGACCCAGTACTTC. Translation gives CASSQRQETQYF.

The chain recombines TRBV29-1 with TRBJ1-1; possible D gene TRBD1, 6 bases. The CDR3 extends over 13 amino acids. Germline CDR1 is SQVTM and CDR2 is ANQGSEA. Trimming stripped 5 bases from V and 10 bases from J, with 20 bases between. The CDR3: CSVLGGAKFRAFF. DNA for the CDR3: TGCAGCGTTTTAGGGGGAGCAAAGTTTCGAGCTTTCTTT.

The chain couples TRBV2 to TRBJ1-3; D unresolved. The germline CDR1 and CDR2 sequences are SNHLY and FYNNEI. V lost 5 bases and J lost 0, with 14 bases in between. CDR3 length equals 16 residues. CDR3 in DNA: TGTGCCAGCAGTTACGTTTTGGGGAGCTCTGGAAACACCATATATTTT. Translated: CASSYVLGSSGNTIYF.

The chain joins TRBV4-1 to TRBJ2-7, with a possible D match to TRBD2 (6 bases). Per germline, CDR1 MGHRA and CDR2 YSYEKL. The CDR3 has 15 residues. The germline V and J ends were trimmed by 1 base and 7 bases, with 17 bases remaining between them. CDR3 sequence reads: CASSQVAGTSGEQYF. The CDR3 DNA follows: TGCGCCAGCAGCCAAGTAGCTGGGACTTCTGGGGAGCAGTACTTC.

The gene calls are TRBV28 and TRBJ2-7, with 7 nucleotides matching TRBD1. After removal of 6 bases from V and 6 bases from J, the junction contained 5 bases not matched to a gene. CDR1 MDHEN and CDR2 SYDVKM come from the germline V gene. The CDR3 totals 12 residues. For the CDR3, the DNA is TGTGCCAGCAGGATACAGGGGCGCGAGCAGTACTTC. Residues: CASRIQGREQYF.

The CDR3 reads CASSGGTSGRDEQFF. The CDR3 DNA reads as TGTGCCAGCAGTGGCGGGACTAGCGGGAGGGATGAGCAGTTCTTC. The V gene is TRBV6-1, the J gene TRBJ2-1; 16 bases are shared with TRBD2. This CDR3 contains 15 residues. The germline V gene has CDR1 MNHNS and CDR2 SASEGT. Losses at the gene ends were 4 bases for V and 8 bases for J; bases not matched to a gene: 2.

This sequence joins TRBV4-1 and TRBJ2-7; weak D call: TRBD1 (5 bases). From germline, CDR1 is MGHRA and CDR2 YSYEKL. The CDR3 has 14 amino acids. Trimming took off 5 bases at V and 4 bases at J, with 15 bases between the two ends. The CDR3 region is CASSFDSDFYEQYF. The CDR3 DNA sequence: TGCGCCAGCAGCTTTGACAGTGACTTTTACGAGCAGTACTTC.